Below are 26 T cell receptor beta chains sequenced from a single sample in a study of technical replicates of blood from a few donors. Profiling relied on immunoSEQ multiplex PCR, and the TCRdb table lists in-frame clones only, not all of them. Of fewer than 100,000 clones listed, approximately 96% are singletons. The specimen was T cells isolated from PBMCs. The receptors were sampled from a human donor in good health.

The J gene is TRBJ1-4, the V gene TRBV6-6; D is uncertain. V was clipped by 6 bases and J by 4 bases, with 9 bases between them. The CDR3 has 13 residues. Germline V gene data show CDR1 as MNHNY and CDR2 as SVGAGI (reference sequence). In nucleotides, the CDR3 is TGTGCCAGCAGCCACGACATTAATGAAAAACTGTTTTTT. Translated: CASSHDINEKLFF.

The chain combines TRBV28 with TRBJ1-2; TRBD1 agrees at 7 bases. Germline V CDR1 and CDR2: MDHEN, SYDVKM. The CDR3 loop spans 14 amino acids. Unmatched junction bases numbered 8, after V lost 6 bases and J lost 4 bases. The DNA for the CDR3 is TGTGCCAGCAGGGGGCAGGGGGAGAGCTATGGCTACACCTTC. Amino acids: CASRGQGESYGYTF.

CDR3 DNA sequence: TGCGCCAGCAGCTCGAGCACCGGGGAGCTGTTTTTT. Protein: CASSSSTGELFF. The V gene is TRBV5-1, the J gene TRBJ2-2; the D is unclear. Germline values: CDR1 SGHRS, CDR2 YFSETQ. This CDR3 is 12 amino acids long. The V end lost 3 bases, the J end lost 4 bases, and 4 bases lay between the germline ends. Using reference TRBV5-1 and TRBJ2-2 for the parts outside the CDR3, the full variable domain is KAGVTQTPRYLIKTRGQQVTLSCSPISGHRSVSWYQQTPGQGLQFLFEYFSETQRNKGNFPGRFSGRQFSNSRSEMNVSTLELGDSALYLCASSSSTGELFFGEGSRLTVL.

The CDR3 bases are TGTGCCAGCAGTTATCCTACAGGGGGCCGGAAGACCCAGTACTTC. Translating it yields CASSYPTGGRKTQYF. The J gene is TRBJ2-5, the V gene TRBV28; 9 nucleotides align to TRBD1. With V trimmed by 4 bases and J by 6 bases, 9 bases remained unmatched. CDR1 is MDHEN, CDR2 SYDVKM, per germline. This CDR3 is 15 amino acids long.

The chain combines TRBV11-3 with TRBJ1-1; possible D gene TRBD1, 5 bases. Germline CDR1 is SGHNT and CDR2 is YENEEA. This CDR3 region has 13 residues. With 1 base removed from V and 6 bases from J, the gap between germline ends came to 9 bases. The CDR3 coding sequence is TGTGCCAGCAGCTTAGGTCCCAGGGCTGAAGCTTTCTTT. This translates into CASSLGPRAEAFF.

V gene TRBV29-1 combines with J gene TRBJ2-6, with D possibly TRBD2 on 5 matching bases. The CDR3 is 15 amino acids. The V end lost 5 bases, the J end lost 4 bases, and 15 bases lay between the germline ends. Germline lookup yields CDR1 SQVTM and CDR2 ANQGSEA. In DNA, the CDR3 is TGCAGCGTTTCTCCGGCCCCGGGGGGGGCCAACGTCCTGACTTTC. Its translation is CSVSPAPGGANVLTF. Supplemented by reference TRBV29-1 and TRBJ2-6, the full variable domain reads SAVISQKPSRDICQRGTSLTIQCQVDSQVTMMFWYRQQPGQSLTLIATANQGSEATYESGFVIDKFPISRPNLTFSTLTVSNMSPEDSSIYLCSVSPAPGGANVLTFGAGSRLTVL.

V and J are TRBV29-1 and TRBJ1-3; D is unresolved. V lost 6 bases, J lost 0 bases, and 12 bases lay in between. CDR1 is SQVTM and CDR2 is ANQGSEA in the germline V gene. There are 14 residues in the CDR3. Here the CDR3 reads CSVADSSSGNTIYF. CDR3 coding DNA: TGCAGCGTAGCGGACTCTAGCTCTGGAAACACCATATATTTT.

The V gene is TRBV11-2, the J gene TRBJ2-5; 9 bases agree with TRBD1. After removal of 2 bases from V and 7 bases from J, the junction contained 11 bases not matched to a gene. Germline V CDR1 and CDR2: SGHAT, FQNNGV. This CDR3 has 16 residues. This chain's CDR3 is CASSLNRGRQGGTQYF. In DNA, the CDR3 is TGTGCCAGCAGCTTAAACAGGGGGCGCCAGGGGGGGACCCAGTACTTC.

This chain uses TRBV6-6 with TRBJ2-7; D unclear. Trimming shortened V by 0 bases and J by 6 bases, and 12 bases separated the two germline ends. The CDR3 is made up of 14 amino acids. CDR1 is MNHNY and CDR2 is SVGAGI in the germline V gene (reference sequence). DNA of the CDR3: TGTGCCAGCAGTTACTCCTTGACTGCTCCCGAGCAGTACTTC. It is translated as CASSYSLTAPEQYF.

The CDR3 here is CASSWAGGDQPQHF. CDR3 nucleotides: TGCGCCAGCAGCTGGGCCGGGGGGGATCAGCCCCAGCATTTT. This chain uses TRBV5-1 with TRBJ1-5; D perhaps matches TRBD1 (5 bases). The V and J ends lost 3 bases and 5 bases respectively, with 12 bases between them. The CDR3 length is 14 residues. The germline V gene has CDR1 SGHRS and CDR2 YFSETQ. The whole variable domain, remainder taken from reference TRBV5-1 and TRBJ1-5, is KAGVTQTPRYLIKTRGQQVTLSCSPISGHRSVSWYQQTPGQGLQFLFEYFSETQRNKGNFPGRFSGRQFSNSRSEMNVSTLELGDSALYLCASSWAGGDQPQHFGDGTRLSIL.

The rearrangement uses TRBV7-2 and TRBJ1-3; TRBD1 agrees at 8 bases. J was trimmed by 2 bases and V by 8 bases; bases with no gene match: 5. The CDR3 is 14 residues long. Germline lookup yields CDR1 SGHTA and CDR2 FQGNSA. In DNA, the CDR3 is TGTGCCAGCGGCCAGGGGGCAACTGGAAACACCATATATTTT. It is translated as CASGQGATGNTIYF.

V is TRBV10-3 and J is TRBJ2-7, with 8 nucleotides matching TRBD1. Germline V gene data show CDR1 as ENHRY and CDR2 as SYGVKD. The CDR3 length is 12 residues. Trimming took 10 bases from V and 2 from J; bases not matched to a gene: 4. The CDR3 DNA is TGTGCCAGCCGGGACAGGACCTACGAGCAGTACTTC. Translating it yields CASRDRTYEQYF.

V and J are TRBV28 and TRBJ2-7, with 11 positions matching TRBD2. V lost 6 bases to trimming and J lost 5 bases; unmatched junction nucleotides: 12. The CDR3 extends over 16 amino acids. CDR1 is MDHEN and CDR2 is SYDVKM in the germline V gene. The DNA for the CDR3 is TGTGCCAGCAGAAAAAACCTAGCGGGAGGAAGGCACGAGCAGTACTTC. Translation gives CASRKNLAGGRHEQYF.

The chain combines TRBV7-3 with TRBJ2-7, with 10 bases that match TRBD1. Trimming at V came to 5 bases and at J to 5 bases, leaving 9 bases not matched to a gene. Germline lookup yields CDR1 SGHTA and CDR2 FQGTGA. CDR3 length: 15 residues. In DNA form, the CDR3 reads TGTGCCAGCAGCCCCATGGGACAGGGGAGGAACGAGCAGTACTTC. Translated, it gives CASSPMGQGRNEQYF.

CDR3: CASSFPAGQGFSGELFF. DNA for the CDR3: TGTGCCAGCAGTTTCCCCGCGGGACAGGGGTTCTCCGGGGAGCTGTTTTTT. V and J are TRBV13 and TRBJ2-2; 10 bases agree with TRBD1. The CDR3 covers 17 residues. The germline gives CDR1 PRHDT, CDR2 FYEKMQ (reference sequence). The J segment lost 6 bases and the V segment lost 6 bases, leaving 13 bases of the junction unmatched.

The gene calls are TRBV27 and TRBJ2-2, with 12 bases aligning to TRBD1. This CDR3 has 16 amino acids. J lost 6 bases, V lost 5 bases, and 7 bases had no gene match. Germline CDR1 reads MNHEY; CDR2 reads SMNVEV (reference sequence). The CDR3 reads CASSPGTGGVSGELFF. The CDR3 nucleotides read TGTGCCAGCAGTCCCGGGACAGGGGGCGTCTCCGGGGAGCTGTTTTTT.

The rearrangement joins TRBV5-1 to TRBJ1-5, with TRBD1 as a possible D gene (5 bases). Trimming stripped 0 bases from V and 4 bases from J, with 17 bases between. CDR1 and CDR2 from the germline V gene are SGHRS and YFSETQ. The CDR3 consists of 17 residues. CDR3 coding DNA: TGCGCCAGCAGCTTGGGGCCGTCGGACAACGGGAATCAGCCCCAGCATTTT. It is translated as CASSLGPSDNGNQPQHF.

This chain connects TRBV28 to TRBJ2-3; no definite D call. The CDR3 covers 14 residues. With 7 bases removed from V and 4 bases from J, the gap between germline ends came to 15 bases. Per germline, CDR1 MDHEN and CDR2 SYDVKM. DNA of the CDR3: TGTGCCAGCACCCTACGACCAGGCCCAGATACGCAGTATTTT. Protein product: CASTLRPGPDTQYF.

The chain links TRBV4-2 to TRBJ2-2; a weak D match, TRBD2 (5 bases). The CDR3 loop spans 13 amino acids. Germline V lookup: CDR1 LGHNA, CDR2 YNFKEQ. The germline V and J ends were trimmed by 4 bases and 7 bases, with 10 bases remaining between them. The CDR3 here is CASSLEGGGELFF. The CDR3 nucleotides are TGTGCCAGCAGCCTTGAGGGTGGCGGGGAGCTGTTTTTT.

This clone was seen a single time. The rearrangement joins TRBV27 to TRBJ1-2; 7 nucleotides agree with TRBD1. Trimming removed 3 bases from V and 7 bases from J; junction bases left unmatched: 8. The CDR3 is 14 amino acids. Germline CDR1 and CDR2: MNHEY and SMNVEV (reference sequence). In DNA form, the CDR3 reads TGTGCCAGCAGTTTGACAGGGAGCTTTAGTGGCTACACCTTC. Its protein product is CASSLTGSFSGYTF.

CDR3 nucleotides: TGCGCCAGCAGCCAGAACCTAGCGGGAGTAAACGAGCAGTTCTTC. Translated: CASSQNLAGVNEQFF. This chain connects TRBV4-3 to TRBJ2-1; 10 bases align to TRBD2. The CDR3 has 15 residues. Trimming took 3 bases from V and 10 from J; bases not matched to a gene: 9. Germline-derived CDR1 and CDR2 are LGHNA and YSLEER.

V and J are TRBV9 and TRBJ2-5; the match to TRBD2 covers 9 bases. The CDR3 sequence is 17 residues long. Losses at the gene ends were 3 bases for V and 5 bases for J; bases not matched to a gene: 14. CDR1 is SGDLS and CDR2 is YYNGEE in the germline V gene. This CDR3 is CASSAASGGRALETQYF. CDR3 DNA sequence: TGTGCCAGCAGCGCCGCTAGTGGCGGGAGGGCCTTGGAGACCCAGTACTTC.

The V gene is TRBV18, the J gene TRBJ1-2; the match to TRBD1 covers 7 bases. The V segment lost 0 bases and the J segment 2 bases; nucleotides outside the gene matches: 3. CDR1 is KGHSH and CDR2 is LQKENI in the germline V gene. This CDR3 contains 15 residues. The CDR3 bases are TGTGCCAGCTCACCACCGGGACAGCCCAACTATGGCTACACCTTC. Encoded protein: CASSPPGQPNYGYTF.

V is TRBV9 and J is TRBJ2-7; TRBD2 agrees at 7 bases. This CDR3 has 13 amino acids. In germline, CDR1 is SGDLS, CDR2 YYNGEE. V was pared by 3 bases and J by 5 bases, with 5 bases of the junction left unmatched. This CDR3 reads CASSGGGGNEQYF. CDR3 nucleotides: TGTGCCAGCAGCGGCGGGGGAGGGAACGAGCAGTACTTC.

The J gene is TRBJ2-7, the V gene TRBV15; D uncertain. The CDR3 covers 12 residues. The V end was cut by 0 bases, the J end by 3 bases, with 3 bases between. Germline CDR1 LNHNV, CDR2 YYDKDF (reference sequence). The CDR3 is CATSRDYYEQYF. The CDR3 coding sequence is TGTGCCACCAGCAGAGATTACTACGAGCAGTACTTC. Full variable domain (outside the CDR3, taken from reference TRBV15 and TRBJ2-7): DAMVIQNPRYQVTQFGKPVTLSCSQTLNHNVMYWYQQKSSQAPKLLFHYYDKDFNNEADTPDNFQSRRPNTSFCFLDIRSPGLGDTAMYLCATSRDYYEQYFGPGTRLTVT.

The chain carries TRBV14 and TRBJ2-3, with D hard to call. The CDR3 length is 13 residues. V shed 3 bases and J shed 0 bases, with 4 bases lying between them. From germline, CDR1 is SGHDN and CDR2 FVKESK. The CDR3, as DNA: TGTGCCAGCAGCCACTTCAGCACAGATACGCAGTATTTT. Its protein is CASSHFSTDTQYF.